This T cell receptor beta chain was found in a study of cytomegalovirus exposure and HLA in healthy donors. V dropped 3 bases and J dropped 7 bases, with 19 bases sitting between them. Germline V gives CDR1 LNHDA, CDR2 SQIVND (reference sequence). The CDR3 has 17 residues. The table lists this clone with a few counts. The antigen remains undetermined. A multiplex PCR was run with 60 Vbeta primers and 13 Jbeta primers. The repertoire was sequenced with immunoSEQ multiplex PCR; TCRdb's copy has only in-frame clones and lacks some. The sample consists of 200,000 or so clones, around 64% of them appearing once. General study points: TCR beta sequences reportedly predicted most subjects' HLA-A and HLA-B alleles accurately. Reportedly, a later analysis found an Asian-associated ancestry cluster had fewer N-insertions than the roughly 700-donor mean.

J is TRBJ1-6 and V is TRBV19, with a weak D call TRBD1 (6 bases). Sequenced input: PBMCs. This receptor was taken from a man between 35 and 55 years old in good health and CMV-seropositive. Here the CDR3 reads CASSIGLGGARNSPLHF. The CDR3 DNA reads TGTGCCAGTAGTATTGGGTTGGGGGGGGCACGGAATTCACCCCTCCACTTT.